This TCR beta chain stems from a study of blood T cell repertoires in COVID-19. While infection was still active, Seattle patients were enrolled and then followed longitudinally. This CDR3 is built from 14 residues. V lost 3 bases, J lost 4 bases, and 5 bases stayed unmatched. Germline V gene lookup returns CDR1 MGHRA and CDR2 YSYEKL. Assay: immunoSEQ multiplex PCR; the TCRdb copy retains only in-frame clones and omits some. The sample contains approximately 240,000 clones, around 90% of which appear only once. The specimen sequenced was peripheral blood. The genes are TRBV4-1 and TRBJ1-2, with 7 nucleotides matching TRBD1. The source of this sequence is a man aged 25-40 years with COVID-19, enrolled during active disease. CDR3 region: CASSQTGQSYGYTF. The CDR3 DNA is TGCGCCAGCAGCCAGACAGGGCAGAGCTATGGCTACACCTTC.